This T cell receptor (beta chain) appears in the sequencing data of a study of blood T cell repertoires in COVID-19. The cohort comprised adults aged roughly 18 to 95 years residing in 20 to 30 US areas. Clones were read by immunoSEQ multiplex PCR, and TCRdb kept only the in-frame ones, dropping some. Among 200,000 to 250,000 clones, 65% to 85% were seen once, and the ten largest hold 6.8%. This clone was counted a single time. The same CDR3 arises from other DNA sequences in this sample as well. V gave up 0 bases and J gave up 3 bases, with 6 bases separating them. Germline CDR1 SGDLS, CDR2 YYNGEE. The CDR3 extends over 13 amino acids.

The chain uses TRBV9 and TRBJ1-1; no firm D call. The TCR comes from a woman aged 40 to 50 who had recovered from COVID-19. The sample was PBMCs or T cells enriched from blood (not recorded which). CDR3 loop: CASSVDGDTEAFF. The CDR3 nucleotides are TGTGCCAGCAGCGTAGATGGAGACACTGAAGCTTTCTTT. Full variable domain (remainder filled in from reference TRBV9 and TRBJ1-1): DSGVTQTPKHLITATGQRVTLRCSPRSGDLSVYWYQQSLDQGLQFLIQYYNGEERAKGNILERFSAQQFPDLHSELNLSSLELGDSALYFCASSVDGDTEAFFGQGTRLTVV.